This TCR beta chain emerged from a study of beta chain features in type 1 diabetes (dated 2018 in TCRdb). The study in broad terms: Patients and healthy donors did not differ in mean age, gender distribution, total cell number or subset yield. In the study, recently diagnosed type 1 diabetes patients and matched healthy donors were compared on the TCRB repertoires of their sorted circulating CD4+ T cell subsets. Across all samples, almost 110 million sorted cells were examined, and cell number per subset correlated strongly with RNA yield. Regulatory and stem cell-like memory subsets were obtained from only 8 patients and roughly 8 healthy donors, while naive and central memory subsets were obtained from all 30 or so donors. Overall study outcomes, separate from this receptor: A moderate but significant shortening of TCRB CDR3 length was observed in type 1 diabetes patients in all four CD4+ subsets. PCR may preferentially amplify shorter templates, but because patient and control samples were amplified and corrected together, any resulting skew would affect both groups equally. At VDJ recombination sites, patients with type 1 diabetes made fewer insertions and deleted more nucleotides, a pattern implying thymic rearrangement abnormalities. The naive, central memory and regulatory TCRB repertoires appeared to resemble one another more closely among patients than among healthy donors. Sequencing cDNA rather than genomic DNA could over-represent highly expressing activated cells, although activation and CD3 levels did not differ between groups. Only small numbers of individuals were included in the HLA sub-analyses, which left unresolved whether HLA type had any influence on TCRB rearrangement.

Each donor gave one peripheral blood draw, averaging approximately 110 mL, which was collected into heparinised tubes. A BD FACSAria II was used to sort naive, central memory, regulatory and stem cell-like memory CD4+ T cells with a panel that included CD45RO, CCR7, CD25, CD127, CD95 and CD27. All sorted populations exceeded 95% purity. PBMCs were isolated immediately by Lymphoprep density gradient centrifugation and stained directly without culture. So that batch effects would be minimized, each experiment stained and sorted samples in pairs, pairing one healthy donor with one patient. Here V drops 7 bases and J drops 0 bases, and the junction holds 7 bases not matched to any gene. From the germline V gene, CDR1 is SGHRS and CDR2 is YFSETQ. Measured from the cysteine to the phenylalanine, the CDR3 is 15 residues long. Left in the record is the CDR3 DNA by itself, 45 bases read in frame from the first base.

The High Capacity cDNA Reverse Transcription Kit was used to reverse transcribe all of the isolated RNA, meaning that expressed TCRB transcripts were what got sequenced. Deep immunoSEQ sequencing was applied to naive, central memory and regulatory T cell samples, giving an average of about 3.8 million total reads per sample. After sorted cells were lysed in RLT buffer, RNA was extracted with DNase-treated RNeasy Micro or Mini kits, with the choice depending on cell number. Each cell subset was processed on its own to prevent cross-contamination, while patient and healthy donor samples were processed together. TCRB sequences were amplified from cDNA with the immunoSEQ multiplex PCR, producing 87-bp fragments spanning the CDR3 region. Sequencing of the amplicons was done on the Illumina HiSeq platform. The study's processing was this. Synthetic template baselines were used to correct PCR bias computationally, reads within Hamming distance 2 were collapsed together, and singletons that could not be merged were discarded. By aligning reads against IMGT, V, D and J genes, CDR3 length, and insertions or deletions at six rearrangement sites were assigned. Within each subset, clonotype counts were normalized to sorted cell number, after which true diversity and Gini coefficients were computed with the tcR R package. The overlap coefficient, calculated on TCRB nucleotide sequences, was used to measure repertoire sharing. This is the immuneACCESS table as TCRdb keeps it, with only in-frame sequences that have V and J called. A part of the clones is gone; compared with another copy, unresolved V genes explain less than half, and the rest is unexplained. V, J and clone size derive from that table, while D and trimming were established from the DNA sequence. The sample contains 150,000 or so clones, approximately 52% of them found a single time. The top ten constitute around 0.45% of the sample.

As to this clone: Its antigen is still unknown. No base qualities exist here, and no much larger clone lies one base off it.

Source material: Tregs from blood. What the cell subset or site label conveys for this sample: regulatory CD4+ T cells. The receptor was isolated from a man aged 18-30 years in good health. The sequence joins TRBV5-1 to TRBJ2-1; 7 central bases correspond to TRBD1. The CDR3 in this case is CASGERTGSYNEQFF. The base sequence is TGCGCCAGCGGAGAGAGGACAGGCTCCTACAATGAGCAGTTCTTC.